The 22 T cell receptor beta chains in this list originate from one sample, sequenced in a study of beta chain features in type 1 diabetes (dated 2018 in TCRdb). General findings and caveats noted by the study authors: Type 1 diabetes patients showed a moderate but significant shortening of TCRB CDR3 length in all four CD4+ subsets.

The receptor library was made with the immunoSEQ multiplex PCR assay. The High Capacity cDNA Reverse Transcription Kit was used to reverse transcribe all of the isolated RNA, meaning that expressed TCRB transcripts were what got sequenced. TCRdb took over this immuneACCESS table, retaining in-frame rearrangements with V and J assigned. Such tables are incomplete; in checked studies, under half of the missing clones stem from an unresolved V gene, and the remainder is unexplained. In this sample the table shows about 150,000 clones, roughly 9% of which occur a single time. The ten largest make up under 0.75% of the sample. These receptors' targets are unknown. Sequencing input: central memory CD4+ T cells from blood. The receptor set was obtained from a young woman with type 1 diabetes.

This clone was counted a few times. The rearrangement links TRBV28 to TRBJ2-2; 11 nucleotides align to TRBD1. The trim removed 5 bases at V and 6 bases at J, leaving 5 bases unmatched. The CDR3 length is 15 residues. Germline V CDR1 and CDR2: MDHEN, SYDVKM. As DNA, the CDR3 is TGTGCCAGCAGTGGACAGGGGGCGCCGGCCGGGGAGCTGTTTTTT. This encodes CASSGQGAPAGELFF.

This clone was counted a few times. The genes are TRBV19 and TRBJ2-5; TRBD2 agrees at 9 bases. The V and J ends lost 6 bases and 0 bases, in that order; junction bases with no gene match: 8. CDR3 length: 16 residues. Germline V gene data show CDR1 as LNHDA and CDR2 as SQIVND (reference sequence). CDR3 loop: CASRTSTSGNQETQYF. Written as DNA, the CDR3 is TGTGCCAGTAGGACCTCGACTAGCGGCAACCAAGAGACCCAGTACTTC.

The rearrangement joins TRBV5-1 to TRBJ1-5; D is unresolved. This CDR3 spans 13 amino acids. Germline V gene data show CDR1 as SGHRS and CDR2 as YFSETQ. V gave up 4 bases and J gave up 2 bases, with 7 bases separating them. DNA of the CDR3: TGCGCCAGCAGCCCCTCGGGCAATCAGCCCCAGCATTTT. Protein product: CASSPSGNQPQHF.

This clone was recorded a few times. The V gene is TRBV29-1, the J gene TRBJ1-2; a weak D match, TRBD1 (6 bases). The CDR3 loop spans 14 amino acids. Between the trimmed V and J ends, which lost 7 bases and 4 bases, there was a span of 19 bases. Germline assignment: CDR1 SQVTM and CDR2 ANQGSEA. The CDR3 sequence: CSGYLQGRVYGYTF. CDR3 in DNA: TGCAGCGGGTATCTACAGGGTAGAGTCTATGGCTACACCTTC.

The chain carries TRBV15 and TRBJ2-1, with 8 positions matching TRBD1. Germline CDR1 and CDR2: LNHNV and YYDKDF (reference sequence). V lost 4 bases to trimming and J lost 4 bases; unmatched junction nucleotides: 6. The CDR3 has 15 residues. CDR3 in DNA: TGTGCCACCAGCAAGGGACAGGACGTTTACAATGAGCAGTTCTTC. It yields the protein CATSKGQDVYNEQFF.

The J gene is TRBJ2-2, the V gene TRBV9, with 12 bases aligning to TRBD2. CDR1 and CDR2 from the germline V gene are SGDLS and YYNGEE. The CDR3 covers 17 residues. With V trimmed by 0 bases and J by 5 bases, 5 bases remained unmatched. The CDR3 loop is CASSVASGRAGTGELFF. CDR3 DNA: TGTGCCAGCAGCGTAGCTAGCGGGAGGGCAGGAACCGGGGAGCTGTTTTTT.

Only a few counts were recorded for this clone. The chain is built from TRBV14 and TRBJ1-1; unclear D gene. CDR3 length: 13 residues. The V gene's germline CDR1 is SGHDN and CDR2 FVKESK. The ends were cut back, 1 base at V and 3 bases at J, with 6 bases in the middle. In DNA form, the CDR3 reads TGTGCCAGCAGCCAAGGTCGGTACACTGAAGCTTTCTTT. Its protein is CASSQGRYTEAFF. Looking up the rest from reference TRBV14 and TRBJ1-1 gives the full variable domain: EAGVTQFPSHSVIEKGQTVTLRCDPISGHDNLYWYRRVMGKEIKFLLHFVKESKQDESGMPNNRFLAERTGGTYSTLKVQPAELEDSGVYFCASSQGRYTEAFFGQGTRLTVV.

Only a few counts were recorded for this clone. V and J are TRBV18 and TRBJ1-4; 9 bases map to TRBD1. Trimming at V came to 3 bases and at J to 6 bases, leaving 5 bases not matched to a gene. The CDR3 contains 15 residues. Germline V gene sequence: CDR1 KGHSH, CDR2 LQKENI. CDR3 sequence (DNA): TGTGCCAGCTCACCGGGACAGGGAAGAGATGAAAAACTGTTTTTT. Its protein product is CASSPGQGRDEKLFF.

The chain combines TRBV5-6 with TRBJ1-1; a possible D gene is TRBD1 (6 bases). Trimming pared 6 bases from V and 1 base from J, leaving 13 bases between. CDR1 SGHDT and CDR2 YYEEEE come from the germline V gene. This CDR3 has 14 amino acids. CDR3 DNA: TGTGCCAGCACCCGGGGGGCGCGGAACACTGAAGCTTTCTTT. This encodes CASTRGARNTEAFF.

CDR3 loop: CASSFQGGNTEAFF. CDR3 in DNA: TGCGCCAGCAGCTTCCAGGGGGGGAACACTGAAGCTTTCTTT. The chain combines TRBV5-1 with TRBJ1-1; TRBD1 matches at 7 bases. Germline CDR1 SGHRS, CDR2 YFSETQ. Trimming removed 2 bases from V and 1 base from J; junction bases left unmatched: 2. The CDR3 has 14 amino acids.

This clone was detected only a few times. The chain is built from TRBV27 and TRBJ2-1; tentative D call: TRBD1 (5 bases). Between the trimmed V and J ends, which lost 5 bases and 6 bases, there was a span of 20 bases. The CDR3 is 16 amino acids. CDR1 and CDR2 from the germline V gene are MNHEY and SMNVEV (reference sequence). The CDR3 spells CASSAYLGVRFNEQFF. DNA of the CDR3: TGTGCCAGCAGTGCTTACCTAGGGGTTAGGTTCAATGAGCAGTTCTTC.

This clone has a handful of counts. The CDR3 reads CASSSPSGARNEQYF. The CDR3 DNA reads as TGTGCCAGCAGCTCCCCTAGCGGGGCGCGGAACGAGCAGTACTTC. The rearrangement links TRBV28 to TRBJ2-7; TRBD2 aligns across 9 bases. The CDR3 consists of 15 residues. Trimming removed 6 bases from V and 5 bases from J; junction bases left unmatched: 11. The germline gives CDR1 MDHEN, CDR2 SYDVKM. The whole variable domain, filled in from reference TRBV28 and TRBJ2-7, reads DVKVTQSSRYLVKRTGEKVFLECVQDMDHENMFWYRQDPGLGLRLIYFSYDVKMKEKGDIPEGYSVSREKKERFSLILESASTNQTSMYLCASSSPSGARNEQYFGPGTRLTVT.

This clone has a handful of counts. The gene calls are TRBV30 and TRBJ1-2; the D gene is possibly TRBD1 (6 bases). Trimming stripped 3 bases from V and 4 bases from J, with 15 bases between. Germline lookup yields CDR1 GTSNPN and CDR2 SVGIG (reference sequence). The CDR3 loop spans 14 amino acids. CDR3 nucleotide sequence: TGTGCCTGGAGCCTCCGGGGGGCTGGCTATGGCTACACCTTC. Encoded protein: CAWSLRGAGYGYTF.

This clone was observed a handful of times. The V call is TRBV4-1, the J call TRBJ2-5; 16 nucleotides agree with TRBD2. CDR3 length: 19 residues. Germline assignment: CDR1 MGHRA and CDR2 YSYEKL. V shed 3 bases, J shed 2 bases, and the junction held 9 bases outside the gene matches. The CDR3: CASSQLPPGLAGGQETQYF. The CDR3 nucleotides are TGCGCCAGCAGCCAGCTACCACCGGGACTAGCGGGAGGGCAAGAGACCCAGTACTTC.

The V gene is TRBV9, the J gene TRBJ2-3; D unresolved. CDR3 length equals 17 residues. Germline CDR1 is SGDLS and CDR2 is YYNGEE. V lost 0 bases to trimming and J lost 3 bases, with 17 bases between them. CDR3 in amino acids: CASSVDWPPTGTDTQYF. The CDR3 nucleotides are TGTGCCAGCAGCGTAGATTGGCCCCCAACCGGGACAGATACGCAGTATTTT.

This clone was seen only a few times. The gene calls are TRBV7-8 and TRBJ2-1; tentatively, D is TRBD1 (6 bases). The CDR3 covers 17 residues. The V and J ends lost 2 bases and 6 bases respectively, with 20 bases between them. Germline values: CDR1 SGHVS, CDR2 FQNEAQ. The CDR3 loop reads CASSLTGPPTTTNEQFF. DNA of the CDR3: TGTGCCAGCAGCTTAACAGGGCCCCCCACTACCACCAATGAGCAGTTCTTC.

J is TRBJ1-2 and V is TRBV4-3, with D perhaps matching TRBD1 (6 bases). Trimming left V 1 base short and J 2 bases short, with 8 bases between. This CDR3 spans 14 amino acids. The germline V gene has CDR1 LGHNA and CDR2 YSLEER. In nucleotides, the CDR3 is TGCGCCAGCAGCCAAGCTGGGGGCAACTATGGCTACACCTTC. As protein: CASSQAGGNYGYTF.

V and J are TRBV2 and TRBJ2-3; 11 bases fit TRBD2. Trimming at V came to 7 bases and at J to 4 bases, leaving 4 bases not matched to a gene. The CDR3 is made up of 14 amino acids. Germline CDR1 SNHLY, CDR2 FYNNEI. CDR3 loop: CASTLAGDPDTQYF. The CDR3, as DNA: TGTGCCAGCACACTAGCGGGAGACCCAGATACGCAGTATTTT.

The CDR3 bases are TGTGCCAGCAGTTACTCGACTAGCGGGAGTGGTGTGCTGTTTTTT. As protein: CASSYSTSGSGVLFF. J is TRBJ2-2 and V is TRBV6-6; 12 bases agree with TRBD2. The V gene's germline CDR1 is MNHNY and CDR2 SVGAGI (reference sequence). The CDR3 length is 15 residues. V shed 0 bases and J 13 bases; nucleotides not matched to a gene: 6.

This clone was seen more than once but under ten times. J is TRBJ1-5 and V is TRBV6-6, with D perhaps matching TRBD1 (6 bases). The germline V gene has CDR1 MNHNY and CDR2 SVGAGI (reference sequence). The CDR3 runs to 12 residues. V was trimmed by 7 bases and J by 5 bases, leaving 9 bases between them. The CDR3 sequence: CASKDSDQPQHF. DNA for the CDR3: TGTGCCAGCAAGGACAGCGATCAGCCCCAGCATTTT.

The rearrangement uses TRBV14 and TRBJ2-1, with TRBD2 identical over 10 bases. Germline CDR1 reads SGHDN; CDR2 reads FVKESK. This CDR3 contains 15 residues. The V and J ends lost 1 base and 4 bases, in that order; junction bases with no gene match: 1. The CDR3 DNA reads TGTGCCAGCAGCCAAGGGACTAGCGGATACAATGAGCAGTTCTTC. Its translation: CASSQGTSGYNEQFF.

This clone was picked up a small number of times. The gene calls are TRBV6-5 and TRBJ2-1; D gene unclear. Trimming took off 6 bases at V and 3 bases at J, with 12 bases between the two ends. The CDR3 has 14 residues. Germline CDR1 MNHEY, CDR2 SVGAGI. Here the CDR3 reads CASREETYYNEQFF. DNA for the CDR3: TGTGCCAGCAGAGAGGAGACCTACTACAATGAGCAGTTCTTC.